This T cell receptor (beta chain) was identified in a study of T cell responses to AZD1222 COVID-19 vaccine (dated by TCRdb to the early 2020s). Looking at the study overall: A total of approximately 230 trial participants underwent TCR sequencing, of whom around 200 received two doses of AZD1222 and about 26 received two doses of the MenACWY control vaccine. Enrollment into the trials was organized by age into subgroups of 18-55, 56-69 and 70-plus years, and those subgroups contained roughly 150, 30 and 60 TCR-sequenced participants, respectively.

On this clone itself: The antigen it recognizes is unknown. Per-base quality was not reported, and no clone a single base away is much larger than it.

The time point label here, explained by the study, means: baseline before first vaccination. The sample's treatment or condition, from its label and the paper: meningococcal conjugate vaccine given as trial control. Vaccinee samples came from UK trials COV001 and COV002, including a single-blind randomized controlled phase 2/3 trial of AZD1222 (ChAdOx1 nCoV-19) in healthy adults. For TCRbeta chain sequencing, PBMC samples were collected from trial participants at day 0 and at day 28 after the second dose. The CDR3 regions of human TCRbeta chains were analyzed by immunosequencing. Per the authors' processing: Repertoire TCRs were matched against a reference library of SARS-CoV-2-specific TCRs generated with the MIRA antigen-specificity platform. Breadth was defined as the fraction of unique TCRs that were SARS-CoV-2-associated. Depth was defined as the fraction of total T cells that were SARS-CoV-2-associated. Using the MIRA data, each spike-specific TCR was assigned both to the spike region to which the TCR was reactive and to a CD4 or CD8 class. Log10-transformed breadth and depth values were compared by one-way ANOVA with Sidak's multiple comparisons tests. Here the immuneACCESS table is served through TCRdb, limited to in-frame sequences with V and J called. Missing clones are a known gap in these copies; in checked studies unresolved V genes cover under half, and the rest lacks a known reason. The V and J calls and the clone size are those of that table, but D and trimming were determined from the DNA. This sample is represented by 75,000 to 95,000 clones; roughly nine tenths of them were singletons. The ten largest make up roughly 6.8% of the sample.

V is shortened by 5 bases, J by 10 bases, and the region joining them spans 9 bases. The CDR3 sequence holds 11 residues, the cysteine and phenylalanine included. Of all the DNA, just the CDR3 is kept, 33 bases in frame from base 1. The research as a whole found: After two AZD1222 doses, both the breadth and the depth of spike-specific TCRs were significantly higher than at day 0 and than in MenACWY recipients. Participants were mostly white British, with more females than males. The authors suggested clonal diversity may have been underestimated. Conclusions about previously exposed vaccinees are limited, since just 5 to 7 AZD1222 recipients were seropositive for SARS-CoV-2 at baseline. The whole spike protein was spanned by vaccine-associated CD4 TCRs, and dominant responses were seen in regions 160-218 and 743-854. Because no samples from the day 14 peak response were available, repertoires could be characterized only after the peak T cell response. Epitopes outside the regions mutated in the B.1.351 and B.1.1.7 variants were reportedly recognized by nearly half of the unique spike-specific TCRs. In the small 56-69-year group, the increase in depth fell short of significance, most likely because of low power.

This sequence was found in an adult in good health. The rearranged segments are TRBV12-3 or TRBV12-4 and TRBJ1-5, with a weak D call of TRBD1 (6 bases match). The starting material was peripheral blood, obtained on day 0 of MenACWY control vaccination. The CDR3 sequence is CASSTGNPQHF. The nucleotides are TGTGCCAGCAGTACAGGGAATCCCCAGCATTTT.